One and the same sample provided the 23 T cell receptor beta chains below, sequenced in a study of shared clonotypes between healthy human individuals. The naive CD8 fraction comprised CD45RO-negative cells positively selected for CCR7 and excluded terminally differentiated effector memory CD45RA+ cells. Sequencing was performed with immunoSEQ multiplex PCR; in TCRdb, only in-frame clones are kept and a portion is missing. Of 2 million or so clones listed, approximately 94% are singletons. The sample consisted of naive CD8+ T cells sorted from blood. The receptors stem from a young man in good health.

The CDR3 region is CASSVTTGAGDEQYF. The CDR3 region has the DNA TGTGCCAGCAGCGTCACAACAGGGGCAGGCGACGAGCAGTACTTC. The J gene is TRBJ2-7, the V gene TRBV9; TRBD1 aligns across 7 bases. Germline V gives CDR1 SGDLS, CDR2 YYNGEE. V dropped 2 bases and J dropped 5; count of bases not matched to a gene: 10. The CDR3 is made up of 15 amino acids.

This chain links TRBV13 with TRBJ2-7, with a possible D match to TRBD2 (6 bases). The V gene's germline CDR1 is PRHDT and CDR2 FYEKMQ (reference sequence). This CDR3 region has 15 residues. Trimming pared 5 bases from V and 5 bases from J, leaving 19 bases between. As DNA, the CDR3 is TGTGCCAGCAGCCCAACGTTGGGGCCGGGGGACGAGCAGTACTTC. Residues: CASSPTLGPGDEQYF.

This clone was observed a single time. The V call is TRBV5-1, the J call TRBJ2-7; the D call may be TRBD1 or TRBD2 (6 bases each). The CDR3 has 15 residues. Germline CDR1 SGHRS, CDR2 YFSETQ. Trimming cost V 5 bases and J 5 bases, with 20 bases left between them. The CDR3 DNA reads TGCGCCAGCAGTCTCCACGGGACGGAGGGGGACGAGCAGTACTTC. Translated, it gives CASSLHGTEGDEQYF.

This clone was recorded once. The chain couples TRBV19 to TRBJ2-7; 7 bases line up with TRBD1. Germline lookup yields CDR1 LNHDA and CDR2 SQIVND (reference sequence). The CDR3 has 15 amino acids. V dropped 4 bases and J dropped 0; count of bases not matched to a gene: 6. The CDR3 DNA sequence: TGTGCCAGTAGTACCTGGGACAGCAGCTCCTACGAGCAGTACTTC. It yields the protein CASSTWDSSSYEQYF. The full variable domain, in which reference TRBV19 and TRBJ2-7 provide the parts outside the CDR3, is DGGITQSPKYLFRKEGQNVTLSCEQNLNHDAMYWYRQDPGQGLRLIYYSQIVNDFQKGDIAEGYSVSREKKESFPLTVTSAQKNPTAFYLCASSTWDSSSYEQYFGPGTRLTVT.

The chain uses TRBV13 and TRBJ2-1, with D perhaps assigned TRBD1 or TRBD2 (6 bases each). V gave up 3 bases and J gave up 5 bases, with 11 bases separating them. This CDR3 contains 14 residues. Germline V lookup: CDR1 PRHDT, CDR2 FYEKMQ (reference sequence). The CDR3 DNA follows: TGTGCCAGCAGCTTGACCCGGGGGCACAATGAGCAGTTCTTC. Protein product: CASSLTRGHNEQFF.

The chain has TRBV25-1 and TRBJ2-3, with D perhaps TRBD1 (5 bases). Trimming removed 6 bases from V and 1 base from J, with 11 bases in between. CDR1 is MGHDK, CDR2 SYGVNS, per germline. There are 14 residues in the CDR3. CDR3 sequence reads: CASREQDGTDTQYF. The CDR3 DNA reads TGTGCCAGCAGAGAACAGGACGGCACAGATACGCAGTATTTT.

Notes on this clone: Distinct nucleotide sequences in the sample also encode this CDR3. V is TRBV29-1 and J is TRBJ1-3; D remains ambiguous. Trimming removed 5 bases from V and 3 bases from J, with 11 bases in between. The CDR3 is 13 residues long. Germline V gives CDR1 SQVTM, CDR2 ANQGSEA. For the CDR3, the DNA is TGCAGCGTTCGGACCGGGGATGGAAACACCATATATTTT. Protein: CSVRTGDGNTIYF.

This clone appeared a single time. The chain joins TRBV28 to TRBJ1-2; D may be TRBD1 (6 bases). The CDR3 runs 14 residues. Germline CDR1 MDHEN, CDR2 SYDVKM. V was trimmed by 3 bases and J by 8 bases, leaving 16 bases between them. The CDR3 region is CASSFGDRIEGYTF. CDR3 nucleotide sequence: TGTGCCAGCAGTTTCGGCGACAGGATTGAAGGCTACACCTTC.

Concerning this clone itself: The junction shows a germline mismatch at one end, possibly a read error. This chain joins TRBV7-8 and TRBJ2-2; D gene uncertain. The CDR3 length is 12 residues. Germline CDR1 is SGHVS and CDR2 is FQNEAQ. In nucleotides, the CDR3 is TGCGCGACGCCTCTTGCGTTGGGGGAGCTGTTTTTT. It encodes CATPLALGELFF.

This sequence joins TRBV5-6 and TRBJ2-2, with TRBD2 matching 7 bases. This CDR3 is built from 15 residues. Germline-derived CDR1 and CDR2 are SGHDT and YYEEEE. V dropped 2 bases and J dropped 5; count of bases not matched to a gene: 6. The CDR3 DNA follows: TGTGCCAGCAGCTTTTTTGCGGGGGAGACCGGGGAGCTGTTTTTT. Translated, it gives CASSFFAGETGELFF.

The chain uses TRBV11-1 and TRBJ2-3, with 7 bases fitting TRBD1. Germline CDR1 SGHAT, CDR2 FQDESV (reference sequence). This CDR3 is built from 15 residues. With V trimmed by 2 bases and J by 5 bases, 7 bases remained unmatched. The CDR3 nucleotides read TGTGCCAGCAGCTTATACAGGGGAATTGAAGATACGCAGTATTTT. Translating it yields CASSLYRGIEDTQYF.

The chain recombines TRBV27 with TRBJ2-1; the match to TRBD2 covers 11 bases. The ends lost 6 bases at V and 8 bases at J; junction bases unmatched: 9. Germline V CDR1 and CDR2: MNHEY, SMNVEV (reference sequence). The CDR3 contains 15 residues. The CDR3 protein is CASRPLAGGQDEQFF. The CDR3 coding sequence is TGTGCCAGCAGACCTCTAGCGGGAGGACAGGATGAGCAGTTCTTC.

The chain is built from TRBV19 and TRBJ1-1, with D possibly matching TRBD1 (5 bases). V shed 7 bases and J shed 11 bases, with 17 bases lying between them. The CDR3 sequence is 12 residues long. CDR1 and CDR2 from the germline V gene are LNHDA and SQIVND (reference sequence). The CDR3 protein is CASTDYRDQAFF. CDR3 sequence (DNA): TGTGCCAGTACCGATTACCGGGACCAGGCTTTCTTT.

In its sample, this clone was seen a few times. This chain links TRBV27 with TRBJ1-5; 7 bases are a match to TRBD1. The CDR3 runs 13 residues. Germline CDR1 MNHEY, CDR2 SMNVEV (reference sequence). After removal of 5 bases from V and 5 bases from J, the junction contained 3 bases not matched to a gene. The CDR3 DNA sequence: TGTGCCAGCAGTACGGGGACAGATCAGCCCCAGCATTTT. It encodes CASSTGTDQPQHF.

Written as DNA, the CDR3 is TGTGCCAGCAGTCCCCGGACAGGGGCCATTGTGGATACGCAGTATTTT. The encoded protein is CASSPRTGAIVDTQYF. The chain joins TRBV6-6 to TRBJ2-3, with TRBD1 matching 9 bases. Germline CDR1 is MNHNY and CDR2 is SVGAGI (reference sequence). The trim removed 5 bases at V and 6 bases at J, leaving 12 bases unmatched. The CDR3 totals 16 residues.

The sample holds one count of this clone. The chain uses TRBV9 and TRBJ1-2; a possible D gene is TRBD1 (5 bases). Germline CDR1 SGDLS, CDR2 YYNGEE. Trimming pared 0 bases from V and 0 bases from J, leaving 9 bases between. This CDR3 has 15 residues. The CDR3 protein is CASSVETGPNYGYTF. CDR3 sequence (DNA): TGTGCCAGCAGCGTAGAAACAGGTCCTAACTATGGCTACACCTTC.

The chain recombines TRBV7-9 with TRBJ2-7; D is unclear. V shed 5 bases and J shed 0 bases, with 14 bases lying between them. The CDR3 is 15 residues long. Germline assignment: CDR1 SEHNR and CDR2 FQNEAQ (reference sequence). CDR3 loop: CASSRVQPLSYEQYF. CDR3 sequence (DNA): TGTGCCAGCAGCCGCGTACAGCCGCTCTCCTACGAGCAGTACTTC.

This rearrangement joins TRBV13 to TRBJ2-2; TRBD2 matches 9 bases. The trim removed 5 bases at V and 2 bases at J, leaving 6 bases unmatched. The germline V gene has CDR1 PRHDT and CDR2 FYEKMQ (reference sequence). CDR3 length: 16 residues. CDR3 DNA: TGTGCCAGCAGCCCGATGACTAGCGGTAACACCGGGGAGCTGTTTTTT. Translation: CASSPMTSGNTGELFF.

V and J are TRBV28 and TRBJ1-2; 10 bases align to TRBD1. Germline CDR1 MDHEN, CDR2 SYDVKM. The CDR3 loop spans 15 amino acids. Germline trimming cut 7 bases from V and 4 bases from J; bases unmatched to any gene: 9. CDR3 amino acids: CASTLGTGAGYGYTF. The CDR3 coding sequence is TGTGCCAGCACCCTGGGGACAGGGGCTGGCTATGGCTACACCTTC.

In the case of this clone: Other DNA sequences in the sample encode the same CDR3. As DNA, the CDR3 is TGTGCCAGCAGCCCTTTATACGAGCAGTACTTC. It specifies CASSPLYEQYF. The chain couples TRBV6-6 to TRBJ2-7; D remains ambiguous. This CDR3 has 11 residues. Between the trimmed V and J ends, which lost 6 bases and 4 bases, there was a span of 7 bases. The V gene's germline CDR1 is MNHNY and CDR2 SVGAGI (reference sequence).

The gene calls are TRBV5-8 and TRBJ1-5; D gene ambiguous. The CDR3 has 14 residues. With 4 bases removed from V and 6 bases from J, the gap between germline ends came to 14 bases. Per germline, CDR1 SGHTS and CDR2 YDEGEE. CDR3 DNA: TGTGCCAGCAGCGCGGACGGTTTATCTCAGCCCCAGCATTTT. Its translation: CASSADGLSQPQHF.

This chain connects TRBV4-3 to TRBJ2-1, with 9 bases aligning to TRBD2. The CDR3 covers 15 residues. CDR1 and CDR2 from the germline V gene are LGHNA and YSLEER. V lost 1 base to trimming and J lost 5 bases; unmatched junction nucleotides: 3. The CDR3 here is CASSQVAGGNNEQFF. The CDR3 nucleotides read TGCGCCAGCAGCCAAGTGGCGGGAGGGAACAATGAGCAGTTCTTC.

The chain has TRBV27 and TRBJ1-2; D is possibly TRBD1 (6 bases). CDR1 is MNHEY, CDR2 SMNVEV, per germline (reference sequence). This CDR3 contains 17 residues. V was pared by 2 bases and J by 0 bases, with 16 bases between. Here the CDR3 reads CASSLIGVQGPNYGYTF. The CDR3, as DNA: TGTGCCAGCAGTTTAATCGGCGTACAGGGCCCTAACTATGGCTACACCTTC.